This T cell receptor beta chain was identified in a study of OX40 agonist ivuxolimab in advanced cancers. Across the whole study: While on treatment, patients had intravenous ivuxolimab at 0.01 to 10 mg/kg every 2 weeks.

Prior autoimmune disease or systemic immunosuppression barred patients. The protocol was immunoSEQ multiplex PCR, while the TCRdb copy is restricted to in-frame clones and leaves out a portion. Of approximately 88,000 clones in the sample, 70% to 90% were seen once. Trimming cost V 5 bases and J 5 bases, with 8 bases left between them. The CDR3 runs to 13 residues. The germline V gene encodes CDR1 SGHRS and CDR2 YFSETQ. This clone is deemed medium-sized. This sample comprised CD4+ or CD8+ T cells sorted from blood, obtained in a trial of the OX40 agonist ivuxolimab. The gene calls are TRBV5-1 and TRBJ1-6; D not resolved. The origin of this receptor is an adult with an advanced solid tumor such as melanoma, head and neck, liver or kidney cancer. CDR3 loop: CASSSGDNSPLHF. In DNA, the CDR3 is TGCGCCAGCAGTTCTGGCGATAATTCACCCCTCCACTTT.